This T cell receptor beta chain came from a study of OX40 agonist ivuxolimab in advanced cancers. As for the study in general: Patients assigned to dose escalation were diagnosed with hepatocellular carcinoma, melanoma, renal cell or head and neck cancer.

With autoimmune disease history or systemic immunosuppression, patients were excluded. Using immunoSEQ multiplex PCR, the repertoire was profiled, and TCRdb retains in-frame clones only, with some absent. The sample consists of about 55,000 clones, about 80% of them appearing once. Germline assignment: CDR1 MNHEY and CDR2 SVGAGI. The CDR3 consists of 14 residues. Trimming removed 5 bases from V and 5 bases from J; junction bases left unmatched: 2. The clonotype comes from an adult with an advanced solid tumor such as melanoma, head and neck, liver or kidney cancer. This chain links TRBV6-5 with TRBJ2-3; 12 bases match TRBD2. The sample in question was CD4+ or CD8+ T cells sorted from blood, obtained in a trial of the OX40 agonist ivuxolimab. CDR3 loop: CASSLAGGGDTQYF. The CDR3 nucleotides are TGTGCCAGCAGTCTAGCGGGGGGGGGAGATACGCAGTATTTT.